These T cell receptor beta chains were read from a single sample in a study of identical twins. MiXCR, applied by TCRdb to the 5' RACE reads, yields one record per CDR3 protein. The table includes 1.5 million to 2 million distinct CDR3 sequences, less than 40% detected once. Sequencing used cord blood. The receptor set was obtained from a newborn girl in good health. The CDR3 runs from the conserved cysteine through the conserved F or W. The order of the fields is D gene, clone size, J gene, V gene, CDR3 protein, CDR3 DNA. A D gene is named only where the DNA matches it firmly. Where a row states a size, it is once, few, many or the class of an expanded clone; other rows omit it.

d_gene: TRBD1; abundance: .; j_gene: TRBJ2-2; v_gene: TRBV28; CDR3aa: CASIKTGDTGELFF; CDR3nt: TGTGCCAGCATCAAGACAGGGGACACCGGGGAGCTGTTTTTT
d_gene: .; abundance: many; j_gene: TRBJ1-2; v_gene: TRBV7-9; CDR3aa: CASSLESGYTF; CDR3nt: TGTGCCAGCAGCTTAGAGAGTGGCTACACCTTC
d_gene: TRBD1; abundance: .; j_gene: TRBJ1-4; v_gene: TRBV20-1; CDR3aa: CSATPDRGYEKLFF; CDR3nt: TGCAGTGCTACCCCGGACAGGGGTTATGAAAAACTGTTTTTT
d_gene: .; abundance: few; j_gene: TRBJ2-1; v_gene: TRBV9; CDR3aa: CASSVRGLEQFF; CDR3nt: TGTGCCAGCAGCGTTCGTGGCCTTGAGCAGTTCTTC
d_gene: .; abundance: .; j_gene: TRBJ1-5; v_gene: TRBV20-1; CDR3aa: CSAREDTLVQPQHF; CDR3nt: TGCAGTGCTAGAGAGGACACCTTAGTACAGCCCCAGCATTTT
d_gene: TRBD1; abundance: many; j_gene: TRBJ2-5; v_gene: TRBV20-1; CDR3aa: CSARPGTGQETQYF; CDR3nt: TGCAGTGCTAGACCTGGGACAGGGCAAGAGACCCAGTACTTC
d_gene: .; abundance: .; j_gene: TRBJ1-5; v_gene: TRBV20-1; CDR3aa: CSARDMGGLRNQPQHF; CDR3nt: TGCAGTGCTAGAGATATGGGGGGGCTAAGGAATCAGCCCCAGCATTTT
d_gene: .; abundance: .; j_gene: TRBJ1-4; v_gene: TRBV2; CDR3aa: CASSGQAWEKLFF; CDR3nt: TGTGCCAGCAGTGGGCAGGCATGGGAAAAACTGTTTTTT
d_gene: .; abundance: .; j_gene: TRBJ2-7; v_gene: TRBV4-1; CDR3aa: CASSQAFDGSYEQYF; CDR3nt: TGCGCCAGCAGCCAAGCCTTTGACGGGTCCTACGAGCAGTACTTC
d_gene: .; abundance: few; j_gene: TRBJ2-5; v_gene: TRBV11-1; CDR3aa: CASSFIRGVDSYGETQYF; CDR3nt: TGTGCCAGCAGCTTCATCAGGGGCGTAGACTCGTATGGAGAGACCCAGTACTTC
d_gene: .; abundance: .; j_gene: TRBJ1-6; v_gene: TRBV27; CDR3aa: CASSGRWASPLHF; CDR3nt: TGTGCCAGCAGTGGCAGGTGGGCTTCACCCCTCCACTTT
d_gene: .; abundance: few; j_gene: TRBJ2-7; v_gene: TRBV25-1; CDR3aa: CASGTPGHQSYEQYF; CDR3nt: TGTGCCAGCGGAACTCCGGGACACCAATCCTACGAGCAGTACTTC
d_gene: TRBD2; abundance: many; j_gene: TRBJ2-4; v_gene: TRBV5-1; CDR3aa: CASSLGTSGGDIQYF; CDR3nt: TGCGCCAGCAGCTTGGGTACTAGCGGGGGAGACATTCAGTACTTC
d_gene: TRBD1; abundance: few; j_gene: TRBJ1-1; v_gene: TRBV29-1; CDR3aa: CSVAGTGKEAFF; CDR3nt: TGCAGCGTTGCCGGGACAGGGAAGGAAGCTTTCTTT
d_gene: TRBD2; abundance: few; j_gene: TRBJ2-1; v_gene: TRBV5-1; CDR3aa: CASSLAPSGSSYNEQFF; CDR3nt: TGCGCCAGCAGCTTGGCCCCTAGCGGGAGCTCCTACAATGAGCAGTTCTTC
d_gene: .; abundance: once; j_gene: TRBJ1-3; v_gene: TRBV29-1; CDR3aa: CSVVGGNTIYF; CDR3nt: TGCAGCGTTGTCGGTGGAAACACCATATATTTT
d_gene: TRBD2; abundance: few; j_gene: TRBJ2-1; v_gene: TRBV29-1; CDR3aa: CSVRGLARNEQFF; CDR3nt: TGCAGCGTTAGGGGACTAGCGAGAAATGAGCAGTTCTTC
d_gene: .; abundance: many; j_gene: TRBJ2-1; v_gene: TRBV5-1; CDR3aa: CASSLGYPSEQFF; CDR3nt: TGCGCCAGCAGCTTGGGGTATCCTAGTGAGCAGTTCTTC
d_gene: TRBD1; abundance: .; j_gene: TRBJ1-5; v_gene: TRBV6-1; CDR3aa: CASSRPGQGTGNQPQHF; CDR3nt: TGTGCCAGCAGCAGACCGGGACAGGGAACAGGCAATCAGCCCCAGCATTTT
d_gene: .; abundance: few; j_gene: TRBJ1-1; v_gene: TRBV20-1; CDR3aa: CSARDRQEPPNTEAFF; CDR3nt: TGCAGTGCTAGAGATCGACAGGAGCCCCCTAACACTGAAGCTTTCTTT
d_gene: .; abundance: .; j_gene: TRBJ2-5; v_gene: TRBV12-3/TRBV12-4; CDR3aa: CASSFFIGETQYF; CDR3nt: TGTGCCAGCAGTTTCTTTATAGGGGAGACCCAGTACTTC
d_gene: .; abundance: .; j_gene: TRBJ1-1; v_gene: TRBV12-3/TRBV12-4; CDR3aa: CASSFKATEAFF; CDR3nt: TGTGCCAGCAGTTTCAAGGCCACTGAAGCTTTCTTT
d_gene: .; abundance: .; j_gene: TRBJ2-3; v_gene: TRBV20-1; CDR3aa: CSARIITDTQYF; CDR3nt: TGCAGTGCTAGGATAATTACAGATACGCAGTATTTT
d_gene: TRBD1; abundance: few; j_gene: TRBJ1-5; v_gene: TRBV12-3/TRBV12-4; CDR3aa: CASSLGSGGDQPQHF; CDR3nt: TGTGCCAGCAGTTTAGGTTCAGGGGGCGATCAGCCCCAGCATTTT
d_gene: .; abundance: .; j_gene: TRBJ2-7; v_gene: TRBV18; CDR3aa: CASSWSGVGSYEQYF; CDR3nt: TGTGCCAGTTCTTGGTCGGGGGTTGGCTCCTACGAGCAGTACTTC
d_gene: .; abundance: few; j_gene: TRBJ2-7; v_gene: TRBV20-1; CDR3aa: CSAREVEQYF; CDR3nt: TGCAGTGCTAGAGAGGTTGAGCAGTACTTC
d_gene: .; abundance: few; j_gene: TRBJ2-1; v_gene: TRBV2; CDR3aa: CASSQRLNEQFF; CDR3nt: TGTGCCAGCAGCCAAAGACTCAATGAGCAGTTCTTC
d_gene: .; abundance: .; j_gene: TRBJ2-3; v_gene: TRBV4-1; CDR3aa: CASSQEYRPTDTQYF; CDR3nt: TGCGCCAGCAGCCAAGAATACAGGCCCACAGATACGCAGTATTTT
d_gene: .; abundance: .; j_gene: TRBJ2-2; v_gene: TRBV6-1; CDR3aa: CASRWTGELFF; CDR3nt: TGTGCCAGCAGGTGGACCGGGGAGCTGTTTTTT
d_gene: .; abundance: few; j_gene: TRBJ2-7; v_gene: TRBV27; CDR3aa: CASSLRLGGEQYF; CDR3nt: TGTGCCAGCAGTTTAAGGCTTGGGGGCGAGCAGTACTTC
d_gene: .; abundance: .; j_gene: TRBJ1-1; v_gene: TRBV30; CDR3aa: CAWAGQPNTEAFF; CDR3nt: TGTGCCTGGGCCGGACAGCCGAACACTGAAGCTTTCTTT
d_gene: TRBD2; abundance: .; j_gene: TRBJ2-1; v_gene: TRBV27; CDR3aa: CASGTSGRAPYNERFF; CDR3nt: TGTGCCAGCGGGACTAGCGGGAGGGCTCCATACAATGAGCGGTTCTTC
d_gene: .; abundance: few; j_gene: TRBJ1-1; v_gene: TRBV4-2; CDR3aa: CASSPMGRQDSGEAFF; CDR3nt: TGTGCCAGCAGCCCGATGGGGAGACAGGATTCGGGTGAAGCTTTCTTT
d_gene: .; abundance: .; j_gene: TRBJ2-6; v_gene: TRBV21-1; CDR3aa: CASSKVSGSSGANVLTF; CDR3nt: TGTGCCAGCAGCAAAGTTTCCGGAAGCTCTGGGGCCAACGTCCTGACTTTC
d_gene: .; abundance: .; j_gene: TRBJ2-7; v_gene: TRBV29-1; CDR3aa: CGARGKSYNEQYF; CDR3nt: TGCGGCGCCAGGGGCAAATCCTACAATGAGCAGTACTTC
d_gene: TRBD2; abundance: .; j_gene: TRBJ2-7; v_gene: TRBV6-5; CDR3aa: CASSYPGGDSYEQYF; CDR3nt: TGTGCCAGCAGTTATCCGGGAGGGGACTCCTACGAGCAGTACTTC
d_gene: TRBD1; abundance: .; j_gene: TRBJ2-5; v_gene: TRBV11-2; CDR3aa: CASSSLTGGTKTQYF; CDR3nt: TGTGCCAGCAGCTCCCTGACAGGGGGCACGAAGACCCAGTACTTC
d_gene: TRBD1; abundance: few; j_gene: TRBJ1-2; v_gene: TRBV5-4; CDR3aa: CASSLAGTAMYGYTF; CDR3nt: TGTGCCAGCAGCTTGGCCGGGACAGCGATGTATGGCTACACCTTC
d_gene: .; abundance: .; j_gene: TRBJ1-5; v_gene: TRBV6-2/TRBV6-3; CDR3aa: CASSYSNRRTQHF; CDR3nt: TGTGCCAGCAGTTACTCGAATCGCCGGACCCAGCATTTT
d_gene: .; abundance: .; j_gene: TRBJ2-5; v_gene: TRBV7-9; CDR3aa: CASSLLDGEETQYF; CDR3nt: TGTGCCAGCAGCTTACTCGATGGGGAAGAGACCCAGTACTTC
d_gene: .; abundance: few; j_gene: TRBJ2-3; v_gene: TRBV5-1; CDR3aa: CASSLAVRPTDTQYF; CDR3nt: TGCGCCAGCAGCTTGGCTGTCAGGCCCACAGATACGCAGTATTTT
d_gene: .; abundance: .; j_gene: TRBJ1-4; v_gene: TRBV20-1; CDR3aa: CSARVPPNEKLFF; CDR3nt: TGCAGTGCTAGAGTCCCTCCCAATGAAAAACTGTTTTTT
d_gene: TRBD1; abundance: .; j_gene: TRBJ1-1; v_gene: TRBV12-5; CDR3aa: CASGLARTGSTEAFF; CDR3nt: TGTGCTAGTGGTTTGGCCCGGACAGGGAGCACTGAAGCTTTCTTT
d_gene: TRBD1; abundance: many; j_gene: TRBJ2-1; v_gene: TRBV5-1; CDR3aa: CASSPDRGRGIEQFF; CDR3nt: TGCGCCAGCAGCCCCGACAGGGGAAGAGGGATTGAGCAGTTCTTC
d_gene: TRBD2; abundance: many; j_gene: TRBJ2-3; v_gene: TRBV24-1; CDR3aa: CATSAASGLDTQYF; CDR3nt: TGTGCCACCAGTGCGGCTAGCGGGTTAGATACGCAGTATTTT
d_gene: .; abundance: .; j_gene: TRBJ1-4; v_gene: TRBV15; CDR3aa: CATSRVGGRVFF; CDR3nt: TGTGCCACCAGCAGAGTGGGGGGTAGGGTGTTTTTT
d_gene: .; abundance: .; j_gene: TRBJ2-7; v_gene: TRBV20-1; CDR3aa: CSARRGPSYEQYF; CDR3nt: TGCAGTGCTAGAAGGGGACCCTCCTACGAGCAGTACTTC
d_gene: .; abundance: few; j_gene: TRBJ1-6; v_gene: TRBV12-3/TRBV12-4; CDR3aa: CASGREGTYNSPLHF; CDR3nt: TGTGCCAGCGGTAGGGAGGGAACCTATAATTCACCCCTCCACTTT
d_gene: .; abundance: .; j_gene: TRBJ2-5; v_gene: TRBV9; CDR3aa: CASSVGVEAFIETQYF; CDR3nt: TGTGCCAGCAGCGTAGGGGTAGAGGCTTTTATTGAGACCCAGTACTTC
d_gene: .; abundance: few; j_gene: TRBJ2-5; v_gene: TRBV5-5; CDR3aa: CASSQGVIHNEQYF; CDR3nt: TGTGCCAGCAGCCAAGGGGTGATACACAATGAGCAGTACTTC